This TCR beta chain stems from a study of Graves' ophthalmopathy and Graves' hyperthyroidism. V lost 0 bases, J lost 3 bases, and 0 bases lay in between. This CDR3 region has 12 residues. Germline V gene sequence: CDR1 DFQATT, CDR2 SNEGSKA (reference sequence). This clonotype was counted only a few times. CDR3 regions of TCR beta were amplified from RNA transcripts. Second-round multiplex PCR followed a first-round RT-PCR using HTBI primers. TCRdb ran MiXCR on the multiplex PCR reads and lists one entry per CDR3 protein. Of about 740,000 distinct CDR3 sequences listed, roughly 41% are singletons. Sequenced: peripheral blood. The chain uses TRBV20-1 and TRBJ2-6, with D unclear. The sequence came from an adult man with Graves' ophthalmopathy. CDR3 sequence: CSARDGANVLTF. The CDR3 DNA follows: TGCAGTGCTAGAGATGGGGCCAACGTCCTGACTTTC.